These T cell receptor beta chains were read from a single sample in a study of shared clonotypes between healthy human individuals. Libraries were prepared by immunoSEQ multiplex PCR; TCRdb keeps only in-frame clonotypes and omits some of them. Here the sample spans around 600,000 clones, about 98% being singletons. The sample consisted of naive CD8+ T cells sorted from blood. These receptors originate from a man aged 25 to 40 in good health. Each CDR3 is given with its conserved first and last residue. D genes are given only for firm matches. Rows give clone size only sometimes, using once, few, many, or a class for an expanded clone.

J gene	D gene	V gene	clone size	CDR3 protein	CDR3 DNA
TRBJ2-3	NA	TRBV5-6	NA	CASSLRGWDTQYF	TGTGCCAGCAGCTTGCGAGGGTGGGATACGCAGTATTTT
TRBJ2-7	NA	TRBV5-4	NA	CASSSLDNEQYF	TGTGCCAGCAGCTCACTAGATAACGAGCAGTACTTC
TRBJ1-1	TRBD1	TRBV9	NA	CASSSQGAEAFF	TGTGCCAGCAGCTCACAGGGGGCTGAAGCTTTCTTT
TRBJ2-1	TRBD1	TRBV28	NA	CATSGTKGAKGNEQFF	TGTGCCACCTCCGGGACAAAGGGGGCGAAAGGCAATGAGCAGTTCTTC
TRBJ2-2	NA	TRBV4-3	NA	CASSQDRVNTGELFF	TGCGCCAGCAGCCAAGATAGGGTGAACACCGGGGAGCTGTTTTTT
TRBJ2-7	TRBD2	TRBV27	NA	CASSRTSGGSLRYEQYF	TGTGCCAGCAGCCGGACTAGCGGGGGAAGCCTAAGGTACGAGCAGTACTTC
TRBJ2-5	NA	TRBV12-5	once	CASAAGLSGQETQYF	TGTGCTAGTGCCGCAGGCCTCTCGGGCCAAGAGACCCAGTACTTC
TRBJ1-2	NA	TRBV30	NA	CAWSASGFYGYTF	TGTGCCTGGAGTGCCTCAGGGTTCTATGGCTACACCTTC
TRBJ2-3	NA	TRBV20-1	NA	CSARDGGLQYF	TGCAGTGCTAGAGATGGCGGATTGCAGTATTTT
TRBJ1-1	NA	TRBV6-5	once	CASSFSGANTEAFF	TGTGCCAGCAGTTTTTCAGGGGCGAACACTGAAGCTTTCTTT
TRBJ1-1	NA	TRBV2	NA	CASKTNTEAFF	TGTGCCAGCAAGACCAACACTGAAGCTTTCTTT
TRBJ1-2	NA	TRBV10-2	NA	CASSESGSRLGGYTF	TGCGCCAGCAGTGAGTCGGGGTCAAGGCTAGGGGGCTACACCTTC
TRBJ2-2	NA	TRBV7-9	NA	CASSSTETRSNTGELFF	TGTGCCAGCAGCTCAACCGAAACCAGGTCCAACACCGGGGAGCTGTTTTTT
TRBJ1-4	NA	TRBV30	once	CAWSQIPSGEKLFF	TGTGCCTGGAGCCAAATCCCCAGCGGGGAAAAACTGTTTTTT
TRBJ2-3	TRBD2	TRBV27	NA	CASSSLAADTDTQYF	TGTGCCAGCAGTTCACTAGCGGCCGACACAGATACGCAGTATTTT
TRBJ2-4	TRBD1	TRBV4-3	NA	CASSLGTGAENIQYF	TGCGCCAGCAGCCTAGGGACAGGTGCGGAAAACATTCAGTACTTC
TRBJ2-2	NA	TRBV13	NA	CASSLEQGNTGELFF	TGTGCCAGCAGCTTAGAACAGGGTAACACCGGGGAGCTGTTTTTT